Reported below is one T cell receptor (beta chain). This specimen belongs to a study of blood T cells in healthy people across ages. The study isolated at least 7 million PBMCs from each sample. Total RNA amounts of at least 5 micrograms were extracted per sample. Germline values: CDR1 MDHEN, CDR2 SYDVKM. Trimming removed 2 bases from V and 6 bases from J, with 7 bases in between. This CDR3 spans 12 amino acids. Through a sample-barcoded 5' primer and a J-beta primer mix, a second PCR was run for about 7 to 12 cycles. Every single cDNA molecule received a tag from a template-switch adaptor with 12 random nucleotides. MiXCR, run by TCRdb on the 5' RACE reads, gives a single entry per CDR3 protein. The sample includes fewer than 2 million distinct CDR3 sequences, about 39% of them seen just once.

The V gene is TRBV28, the J gene TRBJ1-2; no firm D call. The sequenced sample was blood. The sequence was collected from a human donor in good health. The CDR3 sequence is CASSLIQNGYTF. The DNA of the CDR3 is TGTGCCAGCAGTTTAATCCAGAATGGCTACACCTTC.